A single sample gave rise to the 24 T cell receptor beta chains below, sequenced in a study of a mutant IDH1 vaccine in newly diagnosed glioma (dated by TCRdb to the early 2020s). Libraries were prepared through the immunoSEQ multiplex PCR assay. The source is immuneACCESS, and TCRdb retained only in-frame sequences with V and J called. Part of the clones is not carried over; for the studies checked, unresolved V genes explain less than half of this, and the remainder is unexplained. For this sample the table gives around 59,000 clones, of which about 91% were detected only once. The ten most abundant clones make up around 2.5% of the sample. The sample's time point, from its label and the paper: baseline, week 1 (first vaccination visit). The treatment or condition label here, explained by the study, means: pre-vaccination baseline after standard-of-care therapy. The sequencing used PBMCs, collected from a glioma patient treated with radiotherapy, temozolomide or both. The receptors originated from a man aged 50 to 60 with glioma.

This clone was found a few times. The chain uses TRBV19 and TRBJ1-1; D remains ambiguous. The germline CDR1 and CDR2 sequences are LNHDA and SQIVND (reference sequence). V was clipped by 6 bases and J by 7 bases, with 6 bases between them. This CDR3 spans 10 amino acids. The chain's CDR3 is CASSPHEAFF. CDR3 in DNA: TGTGCCAGTAGCCCCCATGAAGCTTTCTTT. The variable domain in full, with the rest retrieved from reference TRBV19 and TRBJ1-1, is DGGITQSPKYLFRKEGQNVTLSCEQNLNHDAMYWYRQDPGQGLRLIYYSQIVNDFQKGDIAEGYSVSREKKESFPLTVTSAQKNPTAFYLCASSPHEAFFGQGTRLTVV.

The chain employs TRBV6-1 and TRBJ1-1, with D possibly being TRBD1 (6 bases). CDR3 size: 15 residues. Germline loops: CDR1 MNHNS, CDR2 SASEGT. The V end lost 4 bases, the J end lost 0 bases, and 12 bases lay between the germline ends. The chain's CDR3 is CASSGVGHLNTEAFF. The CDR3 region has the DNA TGTGCCAGCAGTGGGGTGGGACACTTGAACACTGAAGCTTTCTTT.

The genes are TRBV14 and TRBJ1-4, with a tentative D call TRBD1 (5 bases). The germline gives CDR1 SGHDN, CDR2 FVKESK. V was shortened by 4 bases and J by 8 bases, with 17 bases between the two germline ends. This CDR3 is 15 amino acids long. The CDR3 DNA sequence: TGTGCCAGCAGCCCGGGGGGGGTCATGCGGGAAAAACTGTTTTTT. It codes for CASSPGGVMREKLFF.

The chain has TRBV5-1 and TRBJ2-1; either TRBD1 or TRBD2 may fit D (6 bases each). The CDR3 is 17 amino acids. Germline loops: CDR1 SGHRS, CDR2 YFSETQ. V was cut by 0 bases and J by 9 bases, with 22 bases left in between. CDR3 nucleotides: TGCGCCAGCAGCTTGGCCGAAGGGGGACTTTATTTCGGTGAGCAGTTCTTC. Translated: CASSLAEGGLYFGEQFF.

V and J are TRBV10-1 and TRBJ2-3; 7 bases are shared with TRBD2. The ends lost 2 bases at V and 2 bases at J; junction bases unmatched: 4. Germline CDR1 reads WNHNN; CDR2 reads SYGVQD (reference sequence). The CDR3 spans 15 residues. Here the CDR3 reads CASSETSELTDTQYF. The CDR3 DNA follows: TGCGCCAGCAGTGAGACTAGCGAGCTCACAGATACGCAGTATTTT.

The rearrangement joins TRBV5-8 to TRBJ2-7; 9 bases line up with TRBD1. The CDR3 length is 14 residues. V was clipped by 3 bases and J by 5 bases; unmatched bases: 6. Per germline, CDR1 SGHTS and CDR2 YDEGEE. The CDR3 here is CASSSGGTGHEQYF. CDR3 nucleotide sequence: TGTGCCAGCAGCTCCGGTGGGACAGGGCACGAGCAGTACTTC. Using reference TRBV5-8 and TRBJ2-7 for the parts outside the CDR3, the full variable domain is EAGVTQSPTHLIKTRGQQATLRCSPISGHTSVYWYQQALGLGLQFLLWYDEGEERNRGNFPPRFSGRQFPNYSSELNVNALELEDSALYLCASSSGGTGHEQYFGPGTRLTVT.

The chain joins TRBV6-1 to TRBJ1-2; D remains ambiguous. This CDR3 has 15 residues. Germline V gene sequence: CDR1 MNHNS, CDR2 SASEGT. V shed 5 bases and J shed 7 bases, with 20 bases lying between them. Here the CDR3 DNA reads TGTGCCAGCAGTCCCCCCAGGCCCCTACCCCTTGGCTACACCTTC. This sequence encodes CASSPPRPLPLGYTF.

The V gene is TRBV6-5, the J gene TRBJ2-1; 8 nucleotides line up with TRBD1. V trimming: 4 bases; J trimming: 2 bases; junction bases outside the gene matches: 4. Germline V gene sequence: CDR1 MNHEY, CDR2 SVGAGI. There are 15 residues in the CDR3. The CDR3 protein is CASSFRTGPYNEQFF. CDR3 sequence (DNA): TGTGCCAGCAGTTTTCGGACAGGGCCCTACAATGAGCAGTTCTTC.

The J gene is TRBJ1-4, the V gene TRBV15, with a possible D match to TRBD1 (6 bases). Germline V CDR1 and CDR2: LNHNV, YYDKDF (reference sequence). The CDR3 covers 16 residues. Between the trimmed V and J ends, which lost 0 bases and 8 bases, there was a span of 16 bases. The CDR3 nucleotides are TGTGCCACCAGCAGAGATTGGGGCCAGGGGTGGGAAAAACTGTTTTTT. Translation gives CATSRDWGQGWEKLFF. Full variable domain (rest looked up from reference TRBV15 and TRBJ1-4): DAMVIQNPRYQVTQFGKPVTLSCSQTLNHNVMYWYQQKSSQAPKLLFHYYDKDFNNEADTPDNFQSRRPNTSFCFLDIRSPGLGDTAMYLCATSRDWGQGWEKLFFGSGTQLSVL.

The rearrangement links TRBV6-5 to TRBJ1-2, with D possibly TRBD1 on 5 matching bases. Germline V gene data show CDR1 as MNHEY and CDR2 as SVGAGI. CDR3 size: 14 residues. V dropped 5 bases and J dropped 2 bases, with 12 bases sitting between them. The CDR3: CASSETDANYGYTF. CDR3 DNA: TGTGCCAGCAGTGAGACAGATGCCAACTATGGCTACACCTTC.

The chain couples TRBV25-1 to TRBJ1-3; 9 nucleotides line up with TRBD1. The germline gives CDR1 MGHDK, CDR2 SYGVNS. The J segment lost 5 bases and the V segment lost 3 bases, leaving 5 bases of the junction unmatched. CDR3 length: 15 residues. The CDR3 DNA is TGTGCCAGCAGTGACGGAACAGGGGGCCGAAACACCATATATTTT. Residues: CASSDGTGGRNTIYF.

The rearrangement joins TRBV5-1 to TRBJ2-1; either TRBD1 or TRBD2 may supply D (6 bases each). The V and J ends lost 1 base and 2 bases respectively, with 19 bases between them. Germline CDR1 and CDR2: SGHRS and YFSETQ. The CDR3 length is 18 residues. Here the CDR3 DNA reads TGCGCCAGCAGCTTGCAGGGACAACTAGCATTCGCCTACAATGAGCAGTTCTTC. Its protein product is CASSLQGQLAFAYNEQFF.

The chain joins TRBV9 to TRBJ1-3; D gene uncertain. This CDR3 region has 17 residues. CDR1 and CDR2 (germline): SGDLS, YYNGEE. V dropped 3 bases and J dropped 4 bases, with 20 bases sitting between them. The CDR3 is CASSAMGVVLGGNTIYF. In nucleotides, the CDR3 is TGTGCCAGCAGCGCAATGGGAGTGGTCTTGGGGGGAAACACCATATATTTT.

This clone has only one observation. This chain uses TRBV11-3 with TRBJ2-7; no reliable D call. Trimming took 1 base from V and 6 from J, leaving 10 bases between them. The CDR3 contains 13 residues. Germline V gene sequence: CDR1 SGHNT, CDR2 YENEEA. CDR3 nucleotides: TGTGCCAGCAGCTTAGGCCCACAGAGCGAGCAGTACTTC. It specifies CASSLGPQSEQYF.

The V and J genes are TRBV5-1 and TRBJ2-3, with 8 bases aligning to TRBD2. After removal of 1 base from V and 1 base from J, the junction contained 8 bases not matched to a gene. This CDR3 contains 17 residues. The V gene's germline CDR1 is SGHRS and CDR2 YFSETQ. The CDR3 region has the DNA TGCGCCAGCAGCTTGTCCCCTAGCGGGTTGGGCACAGATACGCAGTATTTT. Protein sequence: CASSLSPSGLGTDTQYF.

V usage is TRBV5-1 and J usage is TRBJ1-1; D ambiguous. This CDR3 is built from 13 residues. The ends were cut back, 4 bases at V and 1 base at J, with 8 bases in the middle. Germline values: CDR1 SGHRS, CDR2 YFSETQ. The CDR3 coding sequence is TGCGCCAGCAGCCCGGGGAAGAACACTGAAGCTTTCTTT. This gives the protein CASSPGKNTEAFF.

The chain's CDR3 is CASSLYRGAGANVLTF. In DNA, the CDR3 is TGTGCCAGCAGCTTATATAGGGGAGCTGGGGCCAACGTCCTGACTTTC. The gene calls are TRBV11-1 and TRBJ2-6; possibly TRBD1 or TRBD2 for D (5 bases each). The CDR3 consists of 16 residues. Per germline, CDR1 SGHAT and CDR2 FQDESV (reference sequence). Between the trimmed V and J ends, which lost 2 bases and 2 bases, there was a span of 10 bases.

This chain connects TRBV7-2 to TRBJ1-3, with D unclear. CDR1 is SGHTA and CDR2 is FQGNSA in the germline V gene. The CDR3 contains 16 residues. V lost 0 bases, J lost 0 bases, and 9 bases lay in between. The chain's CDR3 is CASSLAGGFSGNTIYF. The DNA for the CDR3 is TGTGCCAGCAGCTTAGCGGGCGGATTCTCTGGAAACACCATATATTTT.

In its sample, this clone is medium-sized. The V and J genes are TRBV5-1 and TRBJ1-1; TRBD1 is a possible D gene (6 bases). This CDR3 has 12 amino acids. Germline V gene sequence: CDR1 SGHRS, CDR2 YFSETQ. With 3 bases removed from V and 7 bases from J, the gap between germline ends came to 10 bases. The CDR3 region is CASSSNRVEAFF. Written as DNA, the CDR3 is TGCGCCAGCAGCTCAAACAGGGTTGAAGCTTTCTTT.

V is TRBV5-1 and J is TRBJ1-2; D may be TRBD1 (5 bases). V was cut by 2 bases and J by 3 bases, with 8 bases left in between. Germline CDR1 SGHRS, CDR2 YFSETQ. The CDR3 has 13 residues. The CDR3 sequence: CASSFEQDYGYTF. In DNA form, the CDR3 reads TGCGCCAGCAGCTTTGAACAGGACTATGGCTACACCTTC.

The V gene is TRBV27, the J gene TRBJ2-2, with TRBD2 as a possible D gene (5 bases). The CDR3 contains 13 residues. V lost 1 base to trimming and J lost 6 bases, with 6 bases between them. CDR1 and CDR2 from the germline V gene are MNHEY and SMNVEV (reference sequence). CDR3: CASSLWGAGELFF. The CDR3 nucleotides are TGTGCCAGCAGTTTATGGGGAGCCGGGGAGCTGTTTTTT.

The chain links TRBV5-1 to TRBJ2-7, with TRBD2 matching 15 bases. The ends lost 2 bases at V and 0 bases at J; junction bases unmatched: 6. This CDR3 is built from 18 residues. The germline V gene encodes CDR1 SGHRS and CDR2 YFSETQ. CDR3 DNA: TGCGCCAGCAGCTTACCGGGACTAGCGGGAGGCTTCTCCTACGAGCAGTACTTC. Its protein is CASSLPGLAGGFSYEQYF.

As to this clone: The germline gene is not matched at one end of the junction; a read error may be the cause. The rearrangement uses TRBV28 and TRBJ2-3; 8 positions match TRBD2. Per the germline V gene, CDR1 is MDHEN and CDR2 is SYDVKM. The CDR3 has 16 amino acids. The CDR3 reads CASTRTPAGAADTQYF. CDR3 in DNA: TGCGCCAGCACCCGGACCCCAGCGGGGGCGGCAGATACGCAGTATTTT.

The CDR3 coding sequence is TGTGCCAGCAGTCCGGCGGGGACAGGGGAAGCTTTCTTT. This gives the protein CASSPAGTGEAFF. The chain is built from TRBV28 and TRBJ1-1; TRBD1 agrees at 9 bases. V was clipped by 5 bases and J by 8 bases; unmatched bases: 6. Germline CDR1 reads MDHEN; CDR2 reads SYDVKM. The length of the CDR3 is 13 residues.